This T cell receptor beta chain was sequenced during a study of human T cells and chemical hapten exposure. The overall study: 2% DPC applied to a roughly 2 cm by roughly 2 cm arm area sensitized donors. Mostly female patients had alopecia areata, totalis or universalis.

The time point denotes: patch test 3, about 24 weeks after DPC sensitization. The treatment is: therapeutic diphenylcyclopropenone sensitization with weekly scalp DPC. Trimming cost V 6 bases and J 7 bases; bases outside gene matches: 8. This CDR3 comprises 13 residues. Germline V CDR1 and CDR2: SQVTM, ANQGSEA. Individual cDNA molecules each carried unique molecular identifiers attached by the library. TCRdb ran MiXCR on the RACE reads and lists one entry per CDR3 protein. The sample gives just under 65,000 distinct CDR3 sequences, 11% of which show up once; approximately 2% is in the top ten. This clonotype was seen only a few times.

This sequence originates from a woman aged 25 to 45 with alopecia areata. Some clones in this sample may be carry-over from other donors' samples. This chain uses TRBV29-1 with TRBJ2-2, with 7 positions matching TRBD1. Material: whole blood, obtained in connection with sensitization to the hapten diphenylcyclopropenone (DPC). The CDR3 coding sequence is TGCAGCGTGACAGGGCTAGGGGGCGGGGAGCTGTTTTTT. Amino acids: CSVTGLGGGELFF.